This TCR beta chain was obtained from a study of blood T cell repertoires in COVID-19. Study-level background: Both acute and convalescent COVID-19 samples were obtained from the United States, Italy and Spain. From T cells, B-cell-depleted T cells, or PBMCs came the material, which was cDNA or gDNA.

Germline V gene data show CDR1 as SGHTA and CDR2 as FQGNSA. With 5 bases clipped from V and 4 bases from J, the junction kept 5 bases outside the gene matches. This CDR3 has 14 residues. How the authors handled the data: Amplifying reference gene primers gave estimates of nucleated cell counts. Sequencing was performed with immunoSEQ multiplex PCR; in TCRdb, only in-frame clones are kept and a portion is missing. The V and J calls and clone size were taken over from that table, and D and trimming were inferred from the DNA. The sample lists about 300,000 clones, around 84% occurring once. V and J are TRBV7-2 and TRBJ1-5, with 7 positions matching TRBD1. Sequences were obtained from peripheral blood. The clonotype originates from a man aged 65 to 79 with acute or convalescent COVID-19. CDR3: CASSPSRGNQPQHF. The CDR3 bases are TGTGCCAGCAGCCCTTCCAGGGGGAATCAGCCCCAGCATTTT.